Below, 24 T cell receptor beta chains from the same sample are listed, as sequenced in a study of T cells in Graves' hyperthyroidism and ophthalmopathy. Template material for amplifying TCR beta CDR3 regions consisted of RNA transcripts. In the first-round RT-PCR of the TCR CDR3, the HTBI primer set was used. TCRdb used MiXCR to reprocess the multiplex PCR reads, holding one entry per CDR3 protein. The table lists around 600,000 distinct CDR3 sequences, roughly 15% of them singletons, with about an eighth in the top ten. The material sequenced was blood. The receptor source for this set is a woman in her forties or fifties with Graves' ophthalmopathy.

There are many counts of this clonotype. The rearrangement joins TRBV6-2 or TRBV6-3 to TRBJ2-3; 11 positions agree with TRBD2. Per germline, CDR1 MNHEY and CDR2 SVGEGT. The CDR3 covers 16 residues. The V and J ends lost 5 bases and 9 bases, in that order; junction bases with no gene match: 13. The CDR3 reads CASSNQLAGVVDTQYF. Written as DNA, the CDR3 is TGTGCCAGCAGTAACCAACTAGCGGGAGTTGTAGACACGCAGTATTTT.

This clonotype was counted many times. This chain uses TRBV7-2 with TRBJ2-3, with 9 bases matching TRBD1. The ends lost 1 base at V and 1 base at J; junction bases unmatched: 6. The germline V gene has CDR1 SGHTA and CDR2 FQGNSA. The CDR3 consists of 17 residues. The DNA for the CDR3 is TGTGCCAGCAGCTTAGTGGGCCGGGACAGGGGCACAGATACGCAGTATTTT. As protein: CASSLVGRDRGTDTQYF.

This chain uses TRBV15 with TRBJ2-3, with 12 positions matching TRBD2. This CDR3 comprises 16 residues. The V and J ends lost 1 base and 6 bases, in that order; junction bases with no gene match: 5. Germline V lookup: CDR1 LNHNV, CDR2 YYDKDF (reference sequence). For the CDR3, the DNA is TGTGCCACCAGCAGAGGGGGACTAGCGGGTGGGGATACGCAGTATTTT. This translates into CATSRGGLAGGDTQYF.

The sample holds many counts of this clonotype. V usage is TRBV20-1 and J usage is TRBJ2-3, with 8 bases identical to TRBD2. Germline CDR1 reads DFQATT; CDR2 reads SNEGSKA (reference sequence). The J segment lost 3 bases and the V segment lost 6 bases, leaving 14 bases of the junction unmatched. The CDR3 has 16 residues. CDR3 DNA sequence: TGCAGTGCCATCGGGAGGGGGTCGATACAGACAGATACGCAGTATTTT. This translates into CSAIGRGSIQTDTQYF.

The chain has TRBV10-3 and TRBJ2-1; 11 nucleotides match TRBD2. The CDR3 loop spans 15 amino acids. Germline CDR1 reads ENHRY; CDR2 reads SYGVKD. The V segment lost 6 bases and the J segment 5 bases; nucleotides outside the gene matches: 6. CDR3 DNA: TGTGCCATCAGACCGGGACTAGCGGAGCACAATGAGCAGTTCTTC. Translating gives CAIRPGLAEHNEQFF.

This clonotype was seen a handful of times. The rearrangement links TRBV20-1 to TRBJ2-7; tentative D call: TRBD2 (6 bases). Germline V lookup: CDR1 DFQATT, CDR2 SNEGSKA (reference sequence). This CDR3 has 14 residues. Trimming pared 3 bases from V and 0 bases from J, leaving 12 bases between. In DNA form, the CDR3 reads TGCAGTGCTAGGAGTCTAGCGCACTCCTACGAGCAGTACTTC. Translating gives CSARSLAHSYEQYF.

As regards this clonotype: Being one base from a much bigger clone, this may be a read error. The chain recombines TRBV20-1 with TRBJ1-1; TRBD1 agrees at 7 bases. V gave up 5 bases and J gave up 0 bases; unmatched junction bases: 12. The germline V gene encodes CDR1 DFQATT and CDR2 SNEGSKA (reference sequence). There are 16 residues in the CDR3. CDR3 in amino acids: CSAGPLRGGMNTEAFF. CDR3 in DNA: TGCAGTGCTGGACCTTTGAGAGGGGGCATGAACACTGAAGCTTTCTTT.

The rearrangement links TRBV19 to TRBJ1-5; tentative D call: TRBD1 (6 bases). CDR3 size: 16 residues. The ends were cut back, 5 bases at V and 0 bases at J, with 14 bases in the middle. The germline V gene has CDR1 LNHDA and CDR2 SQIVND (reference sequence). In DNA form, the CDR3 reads TGTGCCAGTAGTGGTAAGGGACAATATAGCAATCAGCCCCAGCATTTT. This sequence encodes CASSGKGQYSNQPQHF.

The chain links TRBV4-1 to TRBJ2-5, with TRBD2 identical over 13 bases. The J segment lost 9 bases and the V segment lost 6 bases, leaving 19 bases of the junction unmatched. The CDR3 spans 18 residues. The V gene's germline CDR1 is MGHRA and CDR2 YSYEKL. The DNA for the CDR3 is TGCGCCAGCAGTCCAGGGACTAGCGGGATTCAAAGGAGCCAGGCCCAGTACTTC. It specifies CASSPGTSGIQRSQAQYF.

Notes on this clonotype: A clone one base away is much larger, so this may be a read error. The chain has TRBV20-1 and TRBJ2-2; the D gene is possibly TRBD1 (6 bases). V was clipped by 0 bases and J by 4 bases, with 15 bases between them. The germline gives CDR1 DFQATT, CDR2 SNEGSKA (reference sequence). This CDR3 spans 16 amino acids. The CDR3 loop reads CSARDPARGVTGELFF. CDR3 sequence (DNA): TGCAGTGCTAGAGATCCGGCCAGGGGAGTCACCGGGGAGCTGTTTTTT.

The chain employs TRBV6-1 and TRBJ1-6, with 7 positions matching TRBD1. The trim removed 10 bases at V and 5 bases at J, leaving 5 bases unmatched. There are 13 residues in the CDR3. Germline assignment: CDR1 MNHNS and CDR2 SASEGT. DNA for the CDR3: TGTGCCATCCCCGGGACAGATAATTCACCCCTCCACTTT. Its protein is CAIPGTDNSPLHF.

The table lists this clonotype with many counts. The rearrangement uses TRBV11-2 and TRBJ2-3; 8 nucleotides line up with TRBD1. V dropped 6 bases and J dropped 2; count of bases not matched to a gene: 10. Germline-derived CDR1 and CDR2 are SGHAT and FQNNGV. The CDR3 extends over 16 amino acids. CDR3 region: CASRDLPGGLTDTQYF. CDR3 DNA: TGTGCCAGCAGAGATTTACCAGGGGGCCTCACAGATACGCAGTATTTT.

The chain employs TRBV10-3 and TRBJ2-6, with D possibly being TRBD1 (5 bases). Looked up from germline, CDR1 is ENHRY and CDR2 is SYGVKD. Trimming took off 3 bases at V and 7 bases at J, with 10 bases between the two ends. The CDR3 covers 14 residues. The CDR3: CAISEGQGANVLTF. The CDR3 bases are TGTGCCATCAGTGAAGGTCAGGGAGCCAACGTCCTGACTTTC.

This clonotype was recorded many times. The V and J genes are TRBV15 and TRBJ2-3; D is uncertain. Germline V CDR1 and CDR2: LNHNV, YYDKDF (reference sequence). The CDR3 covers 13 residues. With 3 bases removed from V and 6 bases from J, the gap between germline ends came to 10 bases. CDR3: CATSRGIRDTQYF. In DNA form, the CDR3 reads TGTGCCACCAGCAGGGGGATACGGGATACGCAGTATTTT.

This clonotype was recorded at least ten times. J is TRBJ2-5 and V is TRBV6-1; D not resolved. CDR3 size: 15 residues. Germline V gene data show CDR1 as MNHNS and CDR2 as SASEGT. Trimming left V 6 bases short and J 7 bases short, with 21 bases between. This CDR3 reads CASSETGPSPRTQYF. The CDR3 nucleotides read TGTGCCAGCAGCGAAACCGGGCCCTCCCCGAGGACCCAGTACTTC.

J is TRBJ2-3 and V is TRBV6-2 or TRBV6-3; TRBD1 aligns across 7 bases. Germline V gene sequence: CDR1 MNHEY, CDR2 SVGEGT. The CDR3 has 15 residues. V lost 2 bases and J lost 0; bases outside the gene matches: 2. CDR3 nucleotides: TGTGCCAGCAGTTACGGACAGGAGAGCACAGATACGCAGTATTTT. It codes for CASSYGQESTDTQYF.

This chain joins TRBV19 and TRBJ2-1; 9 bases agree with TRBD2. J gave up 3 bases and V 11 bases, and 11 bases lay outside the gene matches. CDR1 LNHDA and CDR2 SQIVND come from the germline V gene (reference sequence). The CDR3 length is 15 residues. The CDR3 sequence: CALPWGGRVYNEQFF. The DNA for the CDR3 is TGTGCCCTTCCCTGGGGCGGGAGGGTCTACAATGAGCAGTTCTTC.

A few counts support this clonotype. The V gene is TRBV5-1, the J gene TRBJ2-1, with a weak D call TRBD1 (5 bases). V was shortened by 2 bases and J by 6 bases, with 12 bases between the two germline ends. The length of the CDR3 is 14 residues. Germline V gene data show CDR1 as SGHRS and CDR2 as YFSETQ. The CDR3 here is CASSFRTQANEQFF. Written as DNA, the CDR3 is TGCGCCAGCAGCTTTAGGACACAAGCCAATGAGCAGTTCTTC.

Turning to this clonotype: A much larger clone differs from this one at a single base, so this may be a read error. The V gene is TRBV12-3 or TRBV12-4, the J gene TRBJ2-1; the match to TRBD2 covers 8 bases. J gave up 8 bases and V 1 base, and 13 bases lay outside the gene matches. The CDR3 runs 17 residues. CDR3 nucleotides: TGTGCCAGCAGTTTAGGGGCTGCGGGAGGTCTATACGATGAGCAGTTCTTC. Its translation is CASSLGAAGGLYDEQFF.

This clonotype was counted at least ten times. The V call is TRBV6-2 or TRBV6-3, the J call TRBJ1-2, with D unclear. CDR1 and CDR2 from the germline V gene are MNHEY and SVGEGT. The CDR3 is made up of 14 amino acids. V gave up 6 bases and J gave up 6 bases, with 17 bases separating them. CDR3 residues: CASRYLREVDGYTF. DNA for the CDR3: TGTGCCAGCAGATACCTTCGGGAGGTAGATGGCTACACCTTC.

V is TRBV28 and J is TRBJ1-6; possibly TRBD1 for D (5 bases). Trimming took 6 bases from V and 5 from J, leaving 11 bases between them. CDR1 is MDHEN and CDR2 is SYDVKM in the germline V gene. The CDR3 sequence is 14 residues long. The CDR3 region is CASREGTHNSPLHF. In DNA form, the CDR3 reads TGTGCCAGCAGAGAGGGGACCCATAATTCACCCCTCCACTTT. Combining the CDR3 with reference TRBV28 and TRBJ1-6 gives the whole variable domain DVKVTQSSRYLVKRTGEKVFLECVQDMDHENMFWYRQDPGLGLRLIYFSYDVKMKEKGDIPEGYSVSREKKERFSLILESASTNQTSMYLCASREGTHNSPLHFGNGTRLTVT.

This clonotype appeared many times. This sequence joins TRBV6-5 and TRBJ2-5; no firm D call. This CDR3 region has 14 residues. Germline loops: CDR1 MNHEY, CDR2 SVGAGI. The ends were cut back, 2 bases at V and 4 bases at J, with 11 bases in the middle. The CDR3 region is CASSYVPTGETQYF. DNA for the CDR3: TGTGCCAGCAGTTACGTCCCTACGGGAGAGACCCAGTACTTC.

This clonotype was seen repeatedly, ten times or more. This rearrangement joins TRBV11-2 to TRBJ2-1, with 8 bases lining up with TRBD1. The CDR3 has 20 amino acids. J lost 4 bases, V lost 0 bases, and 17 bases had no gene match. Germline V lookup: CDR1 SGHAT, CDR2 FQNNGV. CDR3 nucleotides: TGTGCCAGCAGCTTAGATCGGGGGACAGGATTCGCTATGGGTTACAATGAGCAGTTCTTC. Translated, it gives CASSLDRGTGFAMGYNEQFF.

CDR3 region: CAGRTSGLSSYEQYF. As DNA, the CDR3 is TGTGCCGGACGGACTAGCGGGTTGAGCTCCTACGAGCAGTACTTC. This chain connects TRBV6-1 to TRBJ2-7; the match to TRBD2 covers 11 bases. The CDR3 has 15 amino acids. Germline V gives CDR1 MNHNS, CDR2 SASEGT. V was clipped by 11 bases and J by 0 bases; unmatched bases: 9.